What follows are 9 T cell receptor beta chains derived from one specimen sequenced in a study of blood T cell repertoires in COVID-19. This table comes from immunoSEQ multiplex PCR, and its TCRdb copy is limited to in-frame clones, with some not included. This table holds tens of thousands of clones, about 85% found once. The sample comprised peripheral blood. The receptor source for this set is a woman aged 45-60 years with active or convalescent COVID-19.

The chain carries TRBV5-4 and TRBJ2-3; TRBD2 matches 9 bases. Trimming at V came to 1 base and at J to 5 bases, leaving 5 bases not matched to a gene. The CDR3 spans 15 residues. In germline, CDR1 is SGHNT, CDR2 YYREEE (reference sequence). CDR3 nucleotides: TGTGCCAGCAGCTTGATTAGCGGGGGCGGAGATACGCAGTATTTT. Its protein product is CASSLISGGGDTQYF.

This clone was seen a single time. The rearrangement uses TRBV11-3 and TRBJ2-6, with unresolved D. Trimming removed 5 bases at V and 1 base at J, with 12 bases between. Per germline, CDR1 SGHNT and CDR2 YENEEA. The CDR3 contains 16 residues. The CDR3 nucleotides are TGTGCCAGCAGCCAGGTTTTGGGTTCTGGGGCCAACGTCCTGACTTTC. Its translation is CASSQVLGSGANVLTF.

The chain is built from TRBV12-5 and TRBJ2-7; 9 nucleotides align to TRBD1. Trimming removed 5 bases from V and 0 bases from J; junction bases left unmatched: 2. The germline gives CDR1 LGHNT, CDR2 FRNRAP. There are 14 residues in the CDR3. The CDR3 bases are TGTGCTAGTGGTGGACAGGGGAGCTCCTACGAGCAGTACTTC. The encoded protein is CASGGQGSSYEQYF.

V and J are TRBV7-2 and TRBJ2-7, with TRBD1 matching 7 bases. Germline V gene sequence: CDR1 SGHTA, CDR2 FQGNSA. CDR3 length equals 14 residues. V lost 5 bases and J lost 6; bases outside the gene matches: 10. The CDR3 loop reads CASSMRQGTGEQYF. The CDR3 DNA reads as TGTGCCAGCAGCATGAGACAGGGTACGGGCGAGCAGTACTTC.

This clone showed up just once. The rearrangement joins TRBV2 to TRBJ2-5; D possibly corresponds to TRBD1 (6 bases). The CDR3 is made up of 15 amino acids. Trimming cost V 3 bases and J 1 base, with 12 bases left between them. Germline CDR1 reads SNHLY; CDR2 reads FYNNEI. The CDR3 DNA reads as TGTGCCAGCAGTGAGGGGGCGGGTGGCCAAGAGACCCAGTACTTC. Translated: CASSEGAGGQETQYF.

This clone was recorded once. An end of the junction differs from the germline gene, which may be a read error. The chain employs TRBV7-7 and TRBJ2-2; 7 bases match TRBD2. Germline CDR1 and CDR2: SSHAT and FNYEAQ (reference sequence). The CDR3 length is 15 residues. CDR3 sequence: CASSPGASGTGELFF. The CDR3 nucleotides read TGTGCTAGCAGCCCCGGGGCTAGCGGAACCGGGGAGCTGTTTTTT.

With respect to this clone: The same CDR3 arises from other DNA sequences in this sample as well. The chain couples TRBV2 to TRBJ1-2; 10 positions agree with TRBD1. This CDR3 is 13 amino acids long. J lost 7 bases, V lost 7 bases, and 6 bases had no gene match. Germline V gene lookup returns CDR1 SNHLY and CDR2 FYNNEI. The CDR3 DNA reads TGTGCCAGCAAGACAGGGGGCGCGGGTGGCTACACCTTC. It codes for CASKTGGAGGYTF.

The count of this clone is one. The chain has TRBV5-6 and TRBJ2-7; 10 bases fit TRBD1. Trimming at V came to 1 base and at J to 4 bases, leaving 5 bases not matched to a gene. The CDR3 loop spans 15 amino acids. CDR1 SGHDT and CDR2 YYEEEE come from the germline V gene. CDR3 sequence (DNA): TGTGCCAGCAGCTTGACCGGGACAGGGGCTTACGAGCAGTACTTC. It encodes CASSLTGTGAYEQYF.

V usage is TRBV6-6 and J usage is TRBJ1-5; D ambiguous. CDR1 and CDR2 from the germline V gene are MNHNY and SVGAGI (reference sequence). V lost 2 bases, J lost 8 bases, and 7 bases lay in between. This CDR3 is built from 12 residues. CDR3 region: CASSYGAEPQHF. As DNA, the CDR3 is TGTGCCAGCAGTTACGGAGCGGAGCCCCAGCATTTT.